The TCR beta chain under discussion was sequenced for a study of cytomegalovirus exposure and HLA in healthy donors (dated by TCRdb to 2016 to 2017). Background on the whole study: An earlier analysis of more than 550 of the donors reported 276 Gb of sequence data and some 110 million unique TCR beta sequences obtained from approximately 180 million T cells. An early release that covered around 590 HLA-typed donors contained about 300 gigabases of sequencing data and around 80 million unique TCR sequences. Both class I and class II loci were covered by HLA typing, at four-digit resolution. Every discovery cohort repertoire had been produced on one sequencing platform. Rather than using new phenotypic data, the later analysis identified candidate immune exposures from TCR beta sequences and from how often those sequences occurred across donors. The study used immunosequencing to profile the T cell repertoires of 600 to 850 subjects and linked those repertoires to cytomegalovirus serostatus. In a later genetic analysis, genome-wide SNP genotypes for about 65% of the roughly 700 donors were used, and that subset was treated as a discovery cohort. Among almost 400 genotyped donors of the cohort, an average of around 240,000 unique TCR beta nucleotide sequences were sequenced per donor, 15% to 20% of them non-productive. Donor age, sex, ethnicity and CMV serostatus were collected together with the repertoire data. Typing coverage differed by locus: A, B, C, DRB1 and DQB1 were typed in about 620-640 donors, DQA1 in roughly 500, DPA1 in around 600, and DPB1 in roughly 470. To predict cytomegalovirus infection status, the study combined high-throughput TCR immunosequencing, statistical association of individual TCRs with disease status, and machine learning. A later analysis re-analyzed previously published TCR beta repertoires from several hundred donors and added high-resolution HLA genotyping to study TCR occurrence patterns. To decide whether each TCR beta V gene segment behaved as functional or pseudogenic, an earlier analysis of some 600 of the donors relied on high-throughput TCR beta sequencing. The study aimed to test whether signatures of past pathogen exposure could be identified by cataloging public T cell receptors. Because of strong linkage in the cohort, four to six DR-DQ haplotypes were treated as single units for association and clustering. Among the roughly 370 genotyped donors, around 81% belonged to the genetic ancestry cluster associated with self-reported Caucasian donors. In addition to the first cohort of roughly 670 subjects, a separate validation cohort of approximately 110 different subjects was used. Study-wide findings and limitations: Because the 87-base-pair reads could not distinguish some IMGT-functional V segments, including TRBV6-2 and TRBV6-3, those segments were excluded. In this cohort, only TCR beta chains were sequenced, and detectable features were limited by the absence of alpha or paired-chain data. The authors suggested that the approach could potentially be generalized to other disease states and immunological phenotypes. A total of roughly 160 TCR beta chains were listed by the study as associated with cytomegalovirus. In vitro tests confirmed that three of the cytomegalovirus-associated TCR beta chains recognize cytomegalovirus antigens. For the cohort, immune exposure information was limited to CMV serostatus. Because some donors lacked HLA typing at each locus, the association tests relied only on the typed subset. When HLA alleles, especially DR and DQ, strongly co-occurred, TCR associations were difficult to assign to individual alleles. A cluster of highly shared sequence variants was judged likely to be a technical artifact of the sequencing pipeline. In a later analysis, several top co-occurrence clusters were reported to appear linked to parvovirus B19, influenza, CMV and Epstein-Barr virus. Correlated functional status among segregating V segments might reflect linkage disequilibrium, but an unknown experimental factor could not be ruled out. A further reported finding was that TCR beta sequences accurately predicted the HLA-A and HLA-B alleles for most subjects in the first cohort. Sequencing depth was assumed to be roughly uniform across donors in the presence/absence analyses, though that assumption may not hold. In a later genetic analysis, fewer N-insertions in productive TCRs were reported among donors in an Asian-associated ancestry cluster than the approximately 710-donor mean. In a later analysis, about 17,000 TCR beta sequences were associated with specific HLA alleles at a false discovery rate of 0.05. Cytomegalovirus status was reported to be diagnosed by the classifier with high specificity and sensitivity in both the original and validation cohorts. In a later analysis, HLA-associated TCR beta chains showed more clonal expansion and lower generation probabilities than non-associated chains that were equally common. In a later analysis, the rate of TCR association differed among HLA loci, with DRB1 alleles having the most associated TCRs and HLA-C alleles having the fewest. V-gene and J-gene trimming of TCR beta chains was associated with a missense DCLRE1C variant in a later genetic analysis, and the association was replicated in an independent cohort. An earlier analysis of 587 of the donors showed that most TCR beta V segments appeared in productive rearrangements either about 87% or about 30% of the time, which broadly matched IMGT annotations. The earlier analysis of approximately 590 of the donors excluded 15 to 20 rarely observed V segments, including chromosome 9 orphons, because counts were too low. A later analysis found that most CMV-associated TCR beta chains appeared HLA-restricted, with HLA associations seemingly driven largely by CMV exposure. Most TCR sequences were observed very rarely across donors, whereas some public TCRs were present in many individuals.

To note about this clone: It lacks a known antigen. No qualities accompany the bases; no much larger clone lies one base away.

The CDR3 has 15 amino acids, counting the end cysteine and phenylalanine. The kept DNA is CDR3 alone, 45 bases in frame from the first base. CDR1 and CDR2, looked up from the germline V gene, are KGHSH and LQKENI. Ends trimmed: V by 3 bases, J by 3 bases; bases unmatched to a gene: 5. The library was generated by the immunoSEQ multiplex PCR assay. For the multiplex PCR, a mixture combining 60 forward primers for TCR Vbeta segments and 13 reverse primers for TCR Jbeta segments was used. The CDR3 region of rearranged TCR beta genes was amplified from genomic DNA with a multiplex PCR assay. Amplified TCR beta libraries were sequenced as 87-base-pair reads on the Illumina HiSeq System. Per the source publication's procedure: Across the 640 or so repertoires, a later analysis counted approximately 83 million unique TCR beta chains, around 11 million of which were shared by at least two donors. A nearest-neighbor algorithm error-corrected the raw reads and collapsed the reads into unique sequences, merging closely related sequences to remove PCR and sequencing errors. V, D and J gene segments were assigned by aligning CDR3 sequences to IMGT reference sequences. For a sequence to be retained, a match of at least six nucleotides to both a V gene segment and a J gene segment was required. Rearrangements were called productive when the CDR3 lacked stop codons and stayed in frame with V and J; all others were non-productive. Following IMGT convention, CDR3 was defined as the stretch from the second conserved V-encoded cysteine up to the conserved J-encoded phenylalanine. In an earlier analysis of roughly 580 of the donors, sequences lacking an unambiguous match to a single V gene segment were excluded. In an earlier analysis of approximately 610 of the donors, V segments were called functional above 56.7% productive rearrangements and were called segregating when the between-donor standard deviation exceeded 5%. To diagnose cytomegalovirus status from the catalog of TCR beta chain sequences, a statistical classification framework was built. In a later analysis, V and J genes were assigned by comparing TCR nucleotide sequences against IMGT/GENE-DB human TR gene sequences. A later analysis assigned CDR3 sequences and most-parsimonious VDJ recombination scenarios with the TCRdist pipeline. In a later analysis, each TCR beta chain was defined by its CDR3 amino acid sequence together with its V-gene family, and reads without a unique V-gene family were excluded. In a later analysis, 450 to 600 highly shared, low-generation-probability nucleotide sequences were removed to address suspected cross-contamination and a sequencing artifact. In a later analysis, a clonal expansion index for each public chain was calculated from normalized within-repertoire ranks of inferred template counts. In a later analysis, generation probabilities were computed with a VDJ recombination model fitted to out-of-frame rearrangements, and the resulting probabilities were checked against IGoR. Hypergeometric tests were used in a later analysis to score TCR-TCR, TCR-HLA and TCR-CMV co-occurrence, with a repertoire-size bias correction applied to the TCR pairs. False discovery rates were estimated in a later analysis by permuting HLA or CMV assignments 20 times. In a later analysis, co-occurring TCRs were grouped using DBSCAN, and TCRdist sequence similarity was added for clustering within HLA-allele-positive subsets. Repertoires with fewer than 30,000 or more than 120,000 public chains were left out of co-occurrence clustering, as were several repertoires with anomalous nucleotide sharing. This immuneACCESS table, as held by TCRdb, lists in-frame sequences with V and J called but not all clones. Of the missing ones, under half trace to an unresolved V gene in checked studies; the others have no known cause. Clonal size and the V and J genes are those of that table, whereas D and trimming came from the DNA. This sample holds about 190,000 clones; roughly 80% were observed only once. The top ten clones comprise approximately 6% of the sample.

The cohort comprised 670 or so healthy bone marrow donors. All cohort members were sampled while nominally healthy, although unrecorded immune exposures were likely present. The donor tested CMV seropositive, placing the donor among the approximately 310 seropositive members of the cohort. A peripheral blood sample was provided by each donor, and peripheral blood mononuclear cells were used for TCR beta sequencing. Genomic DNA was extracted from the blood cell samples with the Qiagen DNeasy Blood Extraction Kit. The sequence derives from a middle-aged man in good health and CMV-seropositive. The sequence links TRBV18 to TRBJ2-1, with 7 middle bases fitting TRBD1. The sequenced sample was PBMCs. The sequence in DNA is TGTGCCAGCTCACCGGAGACAGGGTACTACAATGAGCAGTTCTTC. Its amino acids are CASSPETGYYNEQFF.